The next 12 T cell receptor beta chains were all read from a single sample in a study of identical twins. In TCRdb, the 5' RACE reads were re-called with MiXCR into one record per CDR3 protein. The sample includes nearly 900,000 distinct CDR3 sequences, 10% to 15% of them seen just once. The same sample was also used in a study of yellow fever vaccine responses in identical twins.

Sequencing used PBMCs. The receptor set was obtained from a woman between 18 and 30 years old in good health.

This clonotype was observed a few times. The chain joins TRBV9 to TRBJ2-3, with D tentatively TRBD2 (6 bases). The CDR3 is made up of 15 amino acids. V shed 4 bases and J shed 2 bases, with 14 bases lying between them. The germline V gene encodes CDR1 SGDLS and CDR2 YYNGEE. Here the CDR3 DNA reads TGTGCCAGCAGCCCAAGTGGAGGGATCACAGATACGCAGTATTTT. It yields the protein CASSPSGGITDTQYF. Supplemented by reference TRBV9 and TRBJ2-3, the full variable domain reads DSGVTQTPKHLITATGQRVTLRCSPRSGDLSVYWYQQSLDQGLQFLIQYYNGEERAKGNILERFSAQQFPDLHSELNLSSLELGDSALYFCASSPSGGITDTQYFGPGTRLTVL.

In this sample, this clonotype turned up many times. The rearrangement links TRBV12-3 or TRBV12-4 to TRBJ2-3; tentatively, D is TRBD2 (5 bases). V lost 6 bases, J lost 0 bases, and 10 bases lay in between. The CDR3 spans 14 residues. CDR3 in amino acids: CASSRDPSTDTQYF. As DNA, the CDR3 is TGTGCCAGCAGCCGGGATCCTAGCACAGATACGCAGTATTTT.

The rearrangement joins TRBV2 to TRBJ2-5; 7 bases are a match to TRBD2. V dropped 2 bases and J dropped 0; count of bases not matched to a gene: 6. The CDR3 totals 16 residues. Per germline, CDR1 SNHLY and CDR2 FYNNEI. CDR3 amino acids: CASSEPRTSHQETQYF. Here the CDR3 DNA reads TGTGCCAGCAGTGAACCCCGGACTAGTCACCAAGAGACCCAGTACTTC.

The chain carries TRBV14 and TRBJ2-2; TRBD1 aligns across 8 bases. The CDR3 length is 15 residues. Germline lookup yields CDR1 SGHDN and CDR2 FVKESK. The V and J ends lost 1 base and 6 bases, in that order; junction bases with no gene match: 4. CDR3 coding DNA: TGTGCCAGCAGCCAAGTGGACAGGGATTCCGGGGAGCTGTTTTTT. Protein product: CASSQVDRDSGELFF.

This clonotype was detected a few times. This chain connects TRBV3-1 to TRBJ1-4; D gene unclear. Germline CDR1 is LGHDT and CDR2 is YNNKEL (reference sequence). Trimming left V 3 bases short and J 0 bases short, with 5 bases between. The CDR3 has 14 amino acids. CDR3 loop: CASSHRTTNEKLFF. The CDR3 region has the DNA TGTGCCAGCAGCCATAGAACAACTAATGAAAAACTGTTTTTT.

The chain employs TRBV20-1 and TRBJ2-7; perhaps TRBD2 as D (6 bases). The CDR3 has 14 amino acids. V was pared by 3 bases and J by 3 bases, with 15 bases between. The germline CDR1 and CDR2 sequences are DFQATT and SNEGSKA (reference sequence). The CDR3 DNA is TGCAGTGCTAGTGAACTCGGACTATTCTACGAGCAGTACGTC. Protein product: CSASELGLFYEQYV.

This clonotype was detected ten times or more. The CDR3 region has the DNA TGTGCCAGCAGTCTATTGGGCCCCTACGAGCAGTACTTC. Translation gives CASSLLGPYEQYF. This chain links TRBV12-3 or TRBV12-4 with TRBJ2-7; D uncertain. Deletions cut 5 bases from V and 2 bases from J, with 10 bases between. The CDR3 spans 13 residues.

The table lists this clonotype with a few counts. The chain combines TRBV29-1 with TRBJ1-2, with TRBD1 as a possible D gene (5 bases). The V end lost 0 bases, the J end lost 4 bases, and 12 bases lay between the germline ends. Germline-derived CDR1 and CDR2 are SQVTM and ANQGSEA. This CDR3 is 14 amino acids long. This CDR3 is CSVEDPGRTYGYTF. The CDR3 DNA reads TGCAGCGTTGAAGATCCAGGGCGGACCTATGGCTACACCTTC.

The table lists this clonotype with a few counts. This sequence joins TRBV5-1 and TRBJ2-7, with 8 bases fitting TRBD2. The ends lost 4 bases at V and 5 bases at J; junction bases unmatched: 8. This CDR3 has 14 amino acids. Germline V gene lookup returns CDR1 SGHRS and CDR2 YFSETQ. Here the CDR3 DNA reads TGCGCCAGCAGCCCCTACGGGGGGGCTGACGAGCAGTACTTC. Amino acid sequence: CASSPYGGADEQYF.

The genes are TRBV13 and TRBJ2-4; TRBD1 matches 10 bases. This CDR3 contains 15 residues. Germline CDR1 is PRHDT and CDR2 is FYEKMQ (reference sequence). The ends lost 6 bases at V and 2 bases at J; junction bases unmatched: 4. The CDR3 region has the DNA TGTGCCAGCAGTCGGACAGGGGGAACCAAAAACATTCAGTACTTC. Its protein product is CASSRTGGTKNIQYF.

The chain joins TRBV5-1 to TRBJ2-5, with 15 bases aligning to TRBD2. This CDR3 has 16 residues. V lost 4 bases, J lost 1 base, and 2 bases stayed unmatched. Germline CDR1 reads SGHRS; CDR2 reads YFSETQ. DNA for the CDR3: TGCGCCAGCAGCAAGGGACTAGCGGGGGGCCAAGAGACCCAGTACTTC. Its protein is CASSKGLAGGQETQYF.

Only a few counts were recorded for this clonotype. The chain combines TRBV12-3 or TRBV12-4 with TRBJ1-5, with 9 bases that match TRBD1. Unmatched junction bases numbered 7, after V lost 5 bases and J lost 2 bases. There are 16 residues in the CDR3. The CDR3 bases are TGTGCCAGCAGTCACGGACAGGGGAGAGGCAATCAGCCCCAGCATTTT. This sequence encodes CASSHGQGRGNQPQHF.